This TCR beta chain was observed in a study of T cells expressing NK-cell markers. TCRdb reanalyzed the 5' RACE reads and collapses them to one entry per CDR3 protein, without DNA. This listing includes more than 250,000 distinct CDR3 sequences. This CDR3 has 14 residues. Germline V gives CDR1 SGHDN, CDR2 FVKESK. This TCR came from a man aged 18 to 35 in good health. The specimen was blood T cells: a sorted CD56 or NKG2C T cell subset, CD4+ or CD8+ T cells, or bulk PBMC T cells (not recorded which). This rearrangement joins TRBV14 to TRBJ1-1; checking the TCRdb D call of TRBD1 is not possible without DNA. This CDR3 reads CASSPWQGAGEAFF.